These 18 T cell receptor beta chains were sequenced from one sample in a study of shared clonotypes between healthy human individuals. This table comes from immunoSEQ multiplex PCR, and its TCRdb copy is limited to in-frame clones, with some not included. The profile shows some 470,000 clones, roughly four fifths of them singletons. The sample was PBMCs. Receptors were obtained from a woman aged 40 to 50 in good health. Some clones in this sample may be carry-over from other donors' samples.

The rearrangement joins TRBV7-9 to TRBJ2-3; the D gene is possibly TRBD2 (5 bases). CDR3 length: 19 amino acids. V was clipped by 3 bases and J by 0 bases, with 22 bases between them. Germline V gives CDR1 SEHNR, CDR2 FQNEAQ (reference sequence). The CDR3 nucleotides read TGTGCCAGCAGCTTTCCCGGTCCGGGTGTAGGCGGGAGCACAGATACGCAGTATTTT. It specifies CASSFPGPGVGGSTDTQYF.

This clone was observed many times. The CDR3 protein is CASSGHPLGQGANEQFF. CDR3 sequence (DNA): TGCGCCAGCAGCGGACACCCCCTGGGACAGGGGGCTAATGAGCAGTTCTTC. The rearrangement links TRBV4-1 to TRBJ2-1; 12 bases align to TRBD1. The germline V gene has CDR1 MGHRA and CDR2 YSYEKL. The CDR3 runs to 17 residues. V lost 5 bases, J lost 7 bases, and 12 bases stayed unmatched.

This clone showed up just once. The chain employs TRBV28 and TRBJ1-4; D is unresolved. V lost 9 bases, J lost 11 bases, and 16 bases lay in between. This CDR3 is 12 amino acids long. Germline CDR1 is MDHEN and CDR2 is SYDVKM. The CDR3 region has the DNA TGTGCCAGTGAGATTAAGGCAGGCAAACTGTTTTTT. Translating it yields CASEIKAGKLFF.

The chain is built from TRBV5-5 and TRBJ2-2, with 8 bases matching TRBD2. The CDR3 has 18 residues. The germline V gene has CDR1 SGHKS and CDR2 YYEKEE (reference sequence). The ends lost 4 bases at V and 5 bases at J; junction bases unmatched: 16. The CDR3 bases are TGTGCCAGCAGCCAATTCCTCTCAGCGGGAGCCTCTACCGGGGAGCTGTTTTTT. The encoded protein is CASSQFLSAGASTGELFF.

This clone was counted at least ten times. The chain couples TRBV28 to TRBJ2-2; D is ambiguous. This CDR3 region has 14 residues. V was pared by 3 bases and J by 3 bases, with 8 bases between. The germline gives CDR1 MDHEN, CDR2 SYDVKM. The CDR3: CASSFLGYTGELFF. The DNA for the CDR3 is TGTGCCAGCAGTTTTTTGGGTTACACCGGGGAGCTGTTTTTT. Looking up the rest from reference TRBV28 and TRBJ2-2 gives the full variable domain: DVKVTQSSRYLVKRTGEKVFLECVQDMDHENMFWYRQDPGLGLRLIYFSYDVKMKEKGDIPEGYSVSREKKERFSLILESASTNQTSMYLCASSFLGYTGELFFGEGSRLTVL.

V and J are TRBV18 and TRBJ1-1; D not resolved. The CDR3 contains 13 residues. Trimming cost V 3 bases and J 7 bases, with 12 bases left between them. Per the germline V gene, CDR1 is KGHSH and CDR2 is LQKENI. The CDR3 loop reads CASSPTRAFEAFF. For the CDR3, the DNA is TGTGCCAGCTCACCCACTAGAGCGTTTGAAGCTTTCTTT.

A remark on this clone: At the DNA level, this CDR3 is encoded by other sequences in the same sample as well. The V gene is TRBV7-9, the J gene TRBJ1-1; D not resolved. V shed 1 base and J shed 4 bases, with 4 bases lying between them. Germline CDR1 SEHNR, CDR2 FQNEAQ (reference sequence). CDR3 length equals 12 residues. CDR3 sequence reads: CASSLETTEAFF. For the CDR3, the DNA is TGTGCCAGCAGCTTAGAGACCACTGAAGCTTTCTTT.

This rearrangement joins TRBV12-2 to TRBJ2-7; the table names TRBD1, a call not compared with the DNA. TRBV12-2 is given as a pseudogene. The CDR3 is 15 residues long. Here the CDR3 reads CASRRPGDSTYEQYF. CDR3 nucleotide sequence: TGTGCAAGTCGCCGTCCTGGGGACAGCACCTACGAGCAGTACTTC.

This clone showed up just a few times. The CDR3 loop is CASMTTGGTGNTIYF. DNA of the CDR3: TGTGCCAGCATGACGACAGGGGGCACTGGAAACACCATATATTTT. The chain carries TRBV7-9 and TRBJ1-3; 10 bases align to TRBD1. Losses at the gene ends were 7 bases for V and 2 bases for J; bases not matched to a gene: 5. The CDR3 runs 15 residues. Germline V gene data show CDR1 as SEHNR and CDR2 as FQNEAQ (reference sequence).

DNA for the CDR3: TGTGCCTCGATAGCGGCTAGCACAGATACGCAGTATTTT. It translates to CASIAASTDTQYF. This chain joins TRBV30 and TRBJ2-3; possibly TRBD2 for D (6 bases). Germline V gene lookup returns CDR1 GTSNPN and CDR2 SVGIG (reference sequence). This CDR3 contains 13 residues. Trimming stripped 7 bases from V and 0 bases from J, with 11 bases between.

Only a few counts were recorded for this clone. The junction does not match germline at one end; this may be a read error. The rearrangement joins TRBV29-1 to TRBJ1-2; D may be TRBD1 (5 bases). Germline values: CDR1 SQVTM, CDR2 ANQGSEA. CDR3 length: 15 amino acids. The CDR3 is CSVEVLGQGYYGHTF. CDR3 sequence (DNA): TGCAGCGTTGAAGTATTAGGGCAGGGATACTATGGCCACACCTTC.

This clone was seen once. The gene calls are TRBV19 and TRBJ2-1; 9 bases match TRBD1. The length of the CDR3 is 15 residues. CDR1 and CDR2 from the germline V gene are LNHDA and SQIVND (reference sequence). The J segment lost 10 bases and the V segment lost 5 bases, leaving 12 bases of the junction unmatched. CDR3 amino acids: CASSPGQGLTMEQFF. The DNA of the CDR3 is TGTGCCAGTAGTCCGGGACAGGGCCTTACAATGGAGCAGTTCTTC.

In this sample, this clone turned up a few times. This chain joins TRBV7-2 and TRBJ2-1, with 11 positions matching TRBD2. The CDR3 spans 17 residues. Germline V gene lookup returns CDR1 SGHTA and CDR2 FQGNSA. The V gene end was trimmed by 5 bases and the J gene end by 7 bases; junction bases not matched to a gene: 13. Written as DNA, the CDR3 is TGTGCCAGCAGCCTATCCTCTCGGGCTAGCGGGAGGAATGAGCAGTTCTTC. It yields the protein CASSLSSRASGRNEQFF.

The CDR3 loop reads CASSKGVRGEQFF. DNA of the CDR3: TGTGCCAGTAGTAAAGGAGTCAGGGGTGAGCAGTTCTTC. The V and J genes are TRBV19 and TRBJ2-1; D might be TRBD1 (6 bases). Germline V gene data show CDR1 as LNHDA and CDR2 as SQIVND (reference sequence). V was shortened by 4 bases and J by 9 bases, with 13 bases between the two germline ends. The CDR3 totals 13 residues.

This rearrangement joins TRBV19 to TRBJ2-1; D possibly uses TRBD1 or TRBD2 (5 bases each). Germline V gene data show CDR1 as LNHDA and CDR2 as SQIVND (reference sequence). V lost 7 bases and J 10 bases, leaving 20 bases between the germline ends. The CDR3 covers 14 residues. The DNA for the CDR3 is TGTGCCAGTACCCCCCGTGACTCTCGGGGCGAGCAGTTCTTC. Protein sequence: CASTPRDSRGEQFF.

The rearrangement uses TRBV28 and TRBJ2-3; no clear D. Germline CDR1 is MDHEN and CDR2 is SYDVKM. The CDR3 has 14 amino acids. V lost 4 bases to trimming and J lost 0 bases, with 8 bases between them. CDR3 loop: CASSSGFSTDTQYF. The CDR3 DNA is TGTGCCAGCAGTTCCGGGTTTAGCACAGATACGCAGTATTTT.

J is TRBJ1-6 and V is TRBV7-3; 11 nucleotides align to TRBD1. V gave up 4 bases and J gave up 12 bases; unmatched junction bases: 2. The CDR3 is made up of 13 amino acids. CDR1 is SGHTA and CDR2 is FQGTGA in the germline V gene. The CDR3 protein is CASSSDRGQPLHF. DNA for the CDR3: TGTGCCAGCAGCTCGGACAGGGGGCAACCCCTCCACTTT.

The rearrangement uses TRBV19 and TRBJ1-4, with TRBD1 matching over 7 bases. Germline V gene sequence: CDR1 LNHDA, CDR2 SQIVND (reference sequence). The V and J ends lost 4 bases and 1 base, in that order; junction bases with no gene match: 3. There are 15 residues in the CDR3. The CDR3 DNA reads TGTGCCAGTAGTACCCGACAGGGAACTAATGAAAAACTGTTTTTT. Its protein is CASSTRQGTNEKLFF.